These 19 T cell receptor beta chains came from one sample sequenced in a study of post-analysis software for immune sequencing data. The TCR beta cDNA libraries contained unique molecular identifiers. Via MiXCR, TCRdb re-called the PCR reads, giving one row per CDR3 protein. The sample contains roughly 600,000 distinct CDR3 sequences, 44% of which appear only once. Findings of the study overall: TRBV5-6, TRBV5-1 and TRBV20-1 were among several TRBV segments more frequent in patients than controls.

No antigen is known for these receptors. Sequenced input: blood. These receptors were obtained from a girl aged 5-17 years with multiple sclerosis.

The chain employs TRBV7-6 and TRBJ2-5; D not certain. The germline V and J ends were trimmed by 0 bases and 1 base, with 12 bases remaining between them. Germline CDR1 is SGHVS and CDR2 is FNYEAQ. The CDR3 spans 16 residues. The CDR3 loop is CASSLAGEWGQETQYF. CDR3 sequence (DNA): TGTGCCAGCAGCTTAGCCGGCGAGTGGGGCCAAGAGACCCAGTACTTC.

J is TRBJ2-1 and V is TRBV7-6; the match to TRBD2 covers 9 bases. J was trimmed by 7 bases and V by 7 bases; bases with no gene match: 11. CDR1 is SGHVS, CDR2 FNYEAQ, per germline. The CDR3 spans 15 residues. In DNA, the CDR3 is TGTGCCAGCACCCCTAGCGGGGCGCGATTGAATGAGCAGTTCTTC. Its protein is CASTPSGARLNEQFF. The complete variable domain, with remaining parts taken from reference TRBV7-6 and TRBJ2-1, reads GAGVSQSPRYKVTKRGQDVALRCDPISGHVSLYWYRQALGQGPEFLTYFNYEAQQDKSGLPNDRFSAERPEGSISTLTIQRTEQRDSAMYRCASTPSGARLNEQFFGPGTRLTVL.

This CDR3 is CASSRPGQGRYQPQHF. The CDR3, as DNA: TGCGCCAGCAGCCGCCCAGGACAGGGCAGGTACCAGCCCCAGCATTTT. This chain uses TRBV4-1 with TRBJ1-5; 8 bases are a match to TRBD1. Germline loops: CDR1 MGHRA, CDR2 YSYEKL. The CDR3 totals 16 residues. V gave up 4 bases and J gave up 7 bases; unmatched junction bases: 12.

J is TRBJ2-1 and V is TRBV5-1; the D call may be TRBD1 or TRBD2 (7 bases each). The CDR3 is 15 residues long. Germline V gene lookup returns CDR1 SGHRS and CDR2 YFSETQ. With 2 bases removed from V and 12 bases from J, the gap between germline ends came to 21 bases. The CDR3 DNA reads as TGCGCCAGCAGCTTACGCCAGGGGGGGATGAAAGGGCAGTTCTTC. Translation gives CASSLRQGGMKGQFF.

This clonotype showed up just a few times. The V gene is TRBV6-5, the J gene TRBJ2-5; no clear D gene. The CDR3 contains 13 residues. Looked up from germline, CDR1 is MNHEY and CDR2 is SVGAGI. V dropped 5 bases and J dropped 5 bases, with 12 bases sitting between them. The CDR3 is CASSGLSMETQYF. The DNA for the CDR3 is TGTGCCAGCAGTGGCCTCTCCATGGAGACCCAGTACTTC.

The V and J genes are TRBV7-6 and TRBJ2-7; possibly TRBD1 or TRBD2 for D (5 bases each). V was cut by 1 base and J by 5 bases, with 9 bases left in between. CDR1 and CDR2 (germline): SGHVS, FNYEAQ. This CDR3 has 13 residues. This CDR3 reads CASSLEVGDEQYF. The CDR3, as DNA: TGTGCCAGCAGCTTAGAGGTGGGGGACGAGCAGTACTTC.

V is TRBV25-1 and J is TRBJ2-5; 9 nucleotides agree with TRBD1. The CDR3 spans 16 residues. Germline trimming cut 3 bases from V and 5 bases from J; bases unmatched to any gene: 10. CDR1 and CDR2 from the germline V gene are MGHDK and SYGVNS. In DNA form, the CDR3 reads TGTGCCAGCAGTGAGACAGGGGGTAATTTCGCTGAGACCCAGTACTTC. Protein sequence: CASSETGGNFAETQYF.

The chain combines TRBV12-3 or TRBV12-4 with TRBJ2-5; 9 bases line up with TRBD1. The CDR3 length is 18 residues. The trim removed 4 bases at V and 6 bases at J, leaving 18 bases unmatched. CDR3 nucleotides: TGTGCCAGCAGTTCCGGGACAGGGAGCCCTCTACCCTTTAAGACCCAGTACTTC. It translates to CASSSGTGSPLPFKTQYF.

The rearrangement uses TRBV2 and TRBJ2-1, with TRBD2 matching over 12 bases. Germline trimming cut 6 bases from V and 6 bases from J; bases unmatched to any gene: 6. Germline V gene data show CDR1 as SNHLY and CDR2 as FYNNEI. The CDR3 runs to 15 residues. The CDR3 bases are TGTGCCAGCAGCGGACTAGCGGGATACTCCAATGAGCAGTTCTTC. Protein sequence: CASSGLAGYSNEQFF.

This clonotype was seen more than once but under ten times. The chain uses TRBV7-9 and TRBJ2-4, with D perhaps matching TRBD2 (6 bases). The closer fit of TRBJ2-7 to the DNA end suggests the J call may be wrong. Germline V gives CDR1 SEHNR, CDR2 FQNEAQ (reference sequence). The CDR3 covers 14 residues. The CDR3 DNA reads as TGTGCCAGCAGCTTAGGGACTACCGGTAGCGAGCAGTACTTC. This encodes CASSLGTTGSEQYF.

Here the CDR3 reads CASRSSGRNEQFF. DNA for the CDR3: TGTGCCAGCAGGTCTAGCGGGAGAAATGAGCAGTTCTTC. The chain is built from TRBV12-3 or TRBV12-4 and TRBJ2-1, with 10 nucleotides matching TRBD2. V lost 6 bases, J lost 7 bases, and 3 bases stayed unmatched. The CDR3 loop spans 13 amino acids.

The chain combines TRBV5-1 with TRBJ2-6, with TRBD1 matching over 10 bases. The J segment lost 0 bases and the V segment lost 4 bases, leaving 7 bases of the junction unmatched. The CDR3 covers 18 residues. The germline V gene encodes CDR1 SGHRS and CDR2 YFSETQ. This CDR3 reads CASSEDRGAISGANVLTF. The CDR3 nucleotides read TGCGCCAGCAGCGAGGACAGGGGGGCGATCTCTGGGGCCAACGTCCTGACTTTC.

This clonotype was observed a few times. This chain connects TRBV5-1 to TRBJ2-7, with TRBD2 matching 7 bases. The CDR3 totals 15 residues. Losses at the gene ends were 1 base for V and 4 bases for J; bases not matched to a gene: 8. Germline V gene data show CDR1 as SGHRS and CDR2 as YFSETQ. CDR3 sequence: CASSLSGEPLYEQYF. The CDR3 DNA is TGCGCCAGCAGCTTGAGCGGGGAGCCATTATACGAGCAGTACTTC.

The V gene is TRBV12-3 or TRBV12-4, the J gene TRBJ1-6; the D is unclear. Deletions cut 6 bases from V and 9 bases from J, with 12 bases between. The CDR3 is made up of 13 amino acids. This CDR3 reads CASRTDIGSPLHF. CDR3 coding DNA: TGTGCCAGCAGGACGGATATAGGTTCACCCCTCCACTTT.

The chain joins TRBV20-1 to TRBJ2-3; the match to TRBD1 covers 7 bases. Germline V gene sequence: CDR1 DFQATT, CDR2 SNEGSKA (reference sequence). This CDR3 spans 13 amino acids. Written as DNA, the CDR3 is TGCAGCGCTGATGACAGGGCGACAGATACGCAGTATTTT. It encodes CSADDRATDTQYF.

V gene TRBV12-3 or TRBV12-4 combines with J gene TRBJ2-1; D gene unclear. The germline V and J ends were trimmed by 5 bases and 2 bases, with 13 bases remaining between them. This CDR3 region has 15 residues. Written as DNA, the CDR3 is TGTGCCAGCAGTGACCCCACGGTCCCCTACAATGAGCAGTTCTTC. Its protein product is CASSDPTVPYNEQFF.

There are a few counts of this clonotype. This chain connects TRBV12-3 or TRBV12-4 to TRBJ2-1; no reliable D call. The V gene lost 6 bases and the J gene lost 4 bases, with 10 bases spanning the gap. The CDR3 contains 13 residues. CDR3 sequence: CASSLHGYNEQFF. CDR3 sequence (DNA): TGTGCCAGCAGCCTCCACGGGTACAATGAGCAGTTCTTC.

This clonotype was seen a handful of times. This chain uses TRBV20-1 with TRBJ2-5, with 8 positions matching TRBD1. V trimming: 3 bases; J trimming: 1 base; junction bases outside the gene matches: 4. The length of the CDR3 is 14 residues. Germline assignment: CDR1 DFQATT and CDR2 SNEGSKA (reference sequence). Here the CDR3 reads CSASRGQIQETQYF. The DNA of the CDR3 is TGCAGTGCTAGCAGGGGGCAGATCCAAGAGACCCAGTACTTC.

V gene TRBV20-1 combines with J gene TRBJ2-3; 8 bases align to TRBD1. Germline-derived CDR1 and CDR2 are DFQATT and SNEGSKA (reference sequence). Trimming cost V 5 bases and J 4 bases; bases outside gene matches: 5. The CDR3 runs to 13 residues. CDR3 DNA: TGCAGTGCTCGGGACAGGATGGCAGATACGCAGTATTTT. Translation gives CSARDRMADTQYF.